A single sample gave rise to the 21 T cell receptor beta chains below, sequenced in a study of cytomegalovirus exposure and HLA in healthy donors (dated by TCRdb to about 2017). Libraries came from the immunoSEQ multiplex PCR assay. For the multiplex PCR, a mixture combining 60 forward primers for TCR Vbeta segments and 13 reverse primers for TCR Jbeta segments was used. Drawn from immuneACCESS, this table holds only the in-frame rearrangements with V and J called that TCRdb kept. Clones are partly lost; checked studies trace under half to an unresolved V gene and leave the rest unexplained. Across this sample there are approximately 120,000 clones, with about 77% seen only once. 1% to 1.5% of the sample is taken by the ten largest. Sequenced: PBMCs. The receptors derive from a man in his fifties in good health and CMV-seronegative.

CDR3 bases: TGTGCCAGCAGTGAAGGCAGGGAAACTGGGGCCAACGTCCTGACTTTC. Protein sequence: CASSEGRETGANVLTF. The V gene is TRBV2, the J gene TRBJ2-6, with TRBD1 as a possible D gene (5 bases). V lost 1 base to trimming and J lost 2 bases, with 9 bases between them. Germline V lookup: CDR1 SNHLY, CDR2 FYNNEI. CDR3 length: 16 residues. The complete variable domain, with remaining parts taken from reference TRBV2 and TRBJ2-6, reads EPEVTQTPSHQVTQMGQEVILRCVPISNHLYFYWYRQILGQKVEFLVSFYNNEISEKSEIFDDQFSVERPDGSNFTLKIRSTKLEDSAMYFCASSEGRETGANVLTFGAGSRLTVL.

The rearrangement joins TRBV27 to TRBJ2-7; D is perhaps TRBD2 (5 bases). Trimming shortened V by 0 bases and J by 1 base, and 10 bases separated the two germline ends. The CDR3 has 15 residues. Germline CDR1 MNHEY, CDR2 SMNVEV (reference sequence). The CDR3, as DNA: TGTGCCAGCAGTTTATCGGGGAGACAATCCTACGAGCAGTACTTC. Residues: CASSLSGRQSYEQYF.

The chain uses TRBV19 and TRBJ2-5, with D possibly being TRBD1 (6 bases). TRBJ2-7 matches the DNA end more closely, so the J call is doubtful. This CDR3 is 14 amino acids long. Germline assignment: CDR1 LNHDA and CDR2 SQIVND (reference sequence). The CDR3 DNA sequence: TGTGCCAGTAGTTTATACAGGGAAAGCTACGAGCAGTACTTC. Translating it yields CASSLYRESYEQYF.

The chain couples TRBV6-1 to TRBJ2-3; the D is unclear. The CDR3 runs to 15 residues. V lost 4 bases and J lost 6, with 17 bases in between. Germline-derived CDR1 and CDR2 are MNHNS and SASEGT. The CDR3, as DNA: TGTGCCAGCAGTGCGTGGTCCCCAGGATTGGATACGCAGTATTTT. Amino acids: CASSAWSPGLDTQYF.

The V and J genes are TRBV5-6 and TRBJ2-5, with 7 bases that match TRBD1. Germline V gene sequence: CDR1 SGHDT, CDR2 YYEEEE. Trimming removed 6 bases from V and 1 base from J; junction bases left unmatched: 3. The CDR3 runs to 13 residues. The CDR3 region is CASKGTAQETQYF. CDR3 in DNA: TGTGCCAGCAAAGGGACAGCCCAAGAGACCCAGTACTTC.

This chain joins TRBV5-1 and TRBJ2-7; no reliable D call. Germline CDR1 and CDR2: SGHRS and YFSETQ. V was trimmed by 0 bases and J by 5 bases, leaving 9 bases between them. This CDR3 is built from 13 residues. The CDR3 coding sequence is TGCGCCAGCAGCTTGGGTAGTCTGAACGAGCAGTACTTC. This sequence encodes CASSLGSLNEQYF.

This clone was found once. The gene calls are TRBV5-1 and TRBJ2-1; D possibly corresponds to TRBD2 (5 bases). Germline V CDR1 and CDR2: SGHRS, YFSETQ. V was pared by 0 bases and J by 7 bases, with 14 bases between. The CDR3 sequence is 15 residues long. As DNA, the CDR3 is TGCGCCAGCAGCTTGGGGTTTCGGGAAAGGAATGAGCAGTTCTTC. Protein sequence: CASSLGFRERNEQFF.

This chain connects TRBV27 to TRBJ1-1; D may be TRBD1 (5 bases). The CDR3 sequence is 15 residues long. Germline V lookup: CDR1 MNHEY, CDR2 SMNVEV (reference sequence). Between the trimmed V and J ends, which lost 1 base and 2 bases, there was a span of 11 bases. The CDR3 DNA reads TGTGCCAGCAGTTTATACAAAGACAGTAACACTGAAGCTTTCTTT. Protein product: CASSLYKDSNTEAFF.

The rearrangement joins TRBV7-8 to TRBJ1-5; D gene unclear. Trimming took off 3 bases at V and 2 bases at J, with 14 bases between the two ends. Germline V gene lookup returns CDR1 SGHVS and CDR2 FQNEAQ. This CDR3 spans 16 amino acids. For the CDR3, the DNA is TGTGCCAGCAGCTTGGGTACAGTTTCCGGCAATCAGCCCCAGCATTTT. Amino acid sequence: CASSLGTVSGNQPQHF.

V and J are TRBV5-1 and TRBJ2-1, with 8 bases fitting TRBD2. The germline gives CDR1 SGHRS, CDR2 YFSETQ. The CDR3 runs to 15 residues. Trimming removed 0 bases from V and 9 bases from J; junction bases left unmatched: 8. The CDR3 sequence is CASSLEPGGLLEQFF. CDR3 sequence (DNA): TGCGCCAGCAGCTTGGAACCGGGAGGGCTACTTGAGCAGTTCTTC.

The CDR3 is CSVEVGTSGTSEQYF. The CDR3 DNA reads as TGCAGCGTTGAGGTAGGGACTAGCGGGACGAGCGAGCAGTACTTC. This chain uses TRBV29-1 with TRBJ2-7; TRBD2 matches at 13 bases. This CDR3 region has 15 residues. CDR1 is SQVTM and CDR2 is ANQGSEA in the germline V gene. The ends lost 3 bases at V and 6 bases at J; junction bases unmatched: 8.

The rearrangement joins TRBV5-4 to TRBJ1-1; 10 bases map to TRBD1. CDR1 is SGHNT, CDR2 YYREEE, per germline (reference sequence). There are 17 residues in the CDR3. The trim removed 4 bases at V and 0 bases at J, leaving 9 bases unmatched. The CDR3 DNA follows: TGTGCCAGCAGCCCTACCCGGGACAGGGGCATGAACACTGAAGCTTTCTTT. Its translation is CASSPTRDRGMNTEAFF.

J is TRBJ1-4 and V is TRBV27, with 7 bases matching TRBD1. CDR1 is MNHEY and CDR2 is SMNVEV in the germline V gene (reference sequence). V lost 6 bases and J lost 0; bases outside the gene matches: 4. This CDR3 has 15 residues. Here the CDR3 reads CASSGQATTNEKLFF. Written as DNA, the CDR3 is TGTGCCAGCAGCGGACAGGCCACAACTAATGAAAAACTGTTTTTT.

This clone was seen only once. The gene calls are TRBV2 and TRBJ1-2; tentatively, D is TRBD1 (6 bases). The CDR3 contains 14 residues. The germline V gene has CDR1 SNHLY and CDR2 FYNNEI. Trimming took 4 bases from V and 4 from J, leaving 13 bases between them. The CDR3, as DNA: TGTGCCAGCAGTGTACAGGGCTTGGGCTATGGCTACACCTTC. Translation gives CASSVQGLGYGYTF. Variable domain in full (rest from reference TRBV2 and TRBJ1-2): EPEVTQTPSHQVTQMGQEVILRCVPISNHLYFYWYRQILGQKVEFLVSFYNNEISEKSEIFDDQFSVERPDGSNFTLKIRSTKLEDSAMYFCASSVQGLGYGYTFGSGTRLTVV.

The rearrangement uses TRBV7-8 and TRBJ1-5, with TRBD1 identical over 7 bases. CDR3 length: 17 residues. The V gene's germline CDR1 is SGHVS and CDR2 FQNEAQ. The trim removed 1 base at V and 1 base at J, leaving 7 bases unmatched. CDR3 DNA: TGTGCCAGCAGCTTAGGGAGGGGGCCAGGGAGCAATCAGCCCCAGCATTTT. Translating it yields CASSLGRGPGSNQPQHF.

The chain joins TRBV6-6 to TRBJ1-5; D unclear. The CDR3 consists of 13 residues. The germline V gene has CDR1 MNHNY and CDR2 SVGAGI (reference sequence). Deletions cut 0 bases from V and 10 bases from J, with 10 bases between. The CDR3 region is CASSYSWLQPQHF. In DNA form, the CDR3 reads TGTGCCAGCAGTTACTCGTGGCTGCAACCCCAGCATTTT.

The chain is built from TRBV5-4 and TRBJ2-5, with D perhaps matching TRBD1 (6 bases). Trimming left V 5 bases short and J 2 bases short, with 10 bases between. Germline V gene lookup returns CDR1 SGHNT and CDR2 YYREEE (reference sequence). The CDR3 has 13 residues. The CDR3 is CASRSQGQETQYF. The CDR3 coding sequence is TGTGCCAGCAGGTCACAGGGACAAGAGACCCAGTACTTC.

The chain joins TRBV18 to TRBJ2-7; D is undetermined. The CDR3 is 12 residues long. Trimming took 2 bases from V and 5 from J, leaving 7 bases between them. Looked up from germline, CDR1 is KGHSH and CDR2 is LQKENI. The CDR3 region is CASSPNLNEQYF. The CDR3 nucleotides are TGTGCCAGCTCACCAAATTTAAACGAGCAGTACTTC.

The chain combines TRBV11-2 with TRBJ2-3; 9 bases are a match to TRBD2. This CDR3 has 16 residues. Germline assignment: CDR1 SGHAT and CDR2 FQNNGV. V lost 6 bases to trimming and J lost 3 bases; unmatched junction nucleotides: 10. The CDR3, as DNA: TGTGCCAGCAGGCTAGCGGGAAGAAGGAGGACAGATACGCAGTATTTT. Translated: CASRLAGRRRTDTQYF.

The chain uses TRBV19 and TRBJ1-2; possible D gene TRBD1, 6 bases. This CDR3 contains 13 residues. The germline V and J ends were trimmed by 4 bases and 2 bases, with 8 bases remaining between them. The germline V gene has CDR1 LNHDA and CDR2 SQIVND (reference sequence). The CDR3: CASSTGQNYGYTF. The CDR3 coding sequence is TGTGCCAGTAGTACCGGACAGAACTATGGCTACACCTTC.

This clone was counted only a few times. The chain joins TRBV6-1 to TRBJ2-7; 14 bases fit TRBD2. The DNA end favors TRBJ2-1, so the J call may be wrong. There are 15 residues in the CDR3. Germline assignment: CDR1 MNHNS and CDR2 SASEGT. For the CDR3, the DNA is TGTGCCAGCAGCCAGACTAGCGGGAGGGCCGGTGAGCAGTTCTTC. Translated, it gives CASSQTSGRAGEQFF.